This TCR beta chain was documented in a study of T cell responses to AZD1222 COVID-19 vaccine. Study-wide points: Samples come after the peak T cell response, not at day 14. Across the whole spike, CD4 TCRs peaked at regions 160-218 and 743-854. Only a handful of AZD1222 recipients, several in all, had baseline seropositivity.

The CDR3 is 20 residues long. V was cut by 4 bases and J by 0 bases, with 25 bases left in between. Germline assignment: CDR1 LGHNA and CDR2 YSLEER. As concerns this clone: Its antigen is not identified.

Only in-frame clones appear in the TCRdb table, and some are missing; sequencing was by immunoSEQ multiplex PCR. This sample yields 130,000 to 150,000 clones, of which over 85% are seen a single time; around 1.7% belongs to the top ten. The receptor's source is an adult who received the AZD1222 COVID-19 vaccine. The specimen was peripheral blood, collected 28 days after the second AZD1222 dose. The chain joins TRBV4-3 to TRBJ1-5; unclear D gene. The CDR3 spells CASSRERLGVGAYSNQPQHF. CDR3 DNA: TGCGCCAGCAGCCGAGAACGGCTTGGTGTGGGTGCCTATAGCAATCAGCCCCAGCATTTT.